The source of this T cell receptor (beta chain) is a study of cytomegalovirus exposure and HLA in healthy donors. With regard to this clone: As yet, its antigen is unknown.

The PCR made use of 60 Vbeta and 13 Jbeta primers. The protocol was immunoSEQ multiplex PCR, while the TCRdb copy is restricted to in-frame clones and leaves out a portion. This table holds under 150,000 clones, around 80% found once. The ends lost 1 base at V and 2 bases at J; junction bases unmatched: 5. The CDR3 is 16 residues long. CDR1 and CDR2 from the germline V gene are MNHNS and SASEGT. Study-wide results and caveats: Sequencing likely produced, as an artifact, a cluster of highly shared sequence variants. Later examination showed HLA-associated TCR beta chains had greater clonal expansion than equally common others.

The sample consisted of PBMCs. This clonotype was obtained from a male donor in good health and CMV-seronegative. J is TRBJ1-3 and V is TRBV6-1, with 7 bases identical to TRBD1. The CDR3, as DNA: TGTGCCAGCAGTGAAGGAGGGGGCAGGGCTGGAAACACCATATATTTT. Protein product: CASSEGGGRAGNTIYF.